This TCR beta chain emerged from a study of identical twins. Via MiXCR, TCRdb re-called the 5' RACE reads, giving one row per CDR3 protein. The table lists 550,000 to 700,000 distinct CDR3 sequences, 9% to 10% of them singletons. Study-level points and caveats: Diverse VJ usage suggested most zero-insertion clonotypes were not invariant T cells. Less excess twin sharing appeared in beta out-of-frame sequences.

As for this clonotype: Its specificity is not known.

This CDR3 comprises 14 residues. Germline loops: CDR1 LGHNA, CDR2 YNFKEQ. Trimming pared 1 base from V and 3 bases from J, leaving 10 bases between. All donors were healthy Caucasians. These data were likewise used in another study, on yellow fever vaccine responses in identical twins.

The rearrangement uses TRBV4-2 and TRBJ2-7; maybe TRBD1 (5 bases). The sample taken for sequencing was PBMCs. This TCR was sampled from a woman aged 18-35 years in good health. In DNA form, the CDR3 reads TGTGCCAGCAGCCAAGGCGCAGGGCGCTACGAGCAGTACTTC. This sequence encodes CASSQGAGRYEQYF.